The present TCR beta chain was sequenced within a study of CD8+ T cells in alopecia areata. Study-wide background: Treated patients received oral tofacitinib, 5 to 10 mg twice daily. Dosing with tofacitinib proceeded for 6 to 18 months, followed by 6 months off drug.

The CDR3 consists of 15 residues. Germline lookup yields CDR1 LGHNA and CDR2 YNFKEQ. V was cut by 0 bases and J by 5 bases, with 11 bases left in between. Noted treatment: oral pan-JAK inhibitor, 5-10 mg twice daily. Extracted from the samples, RNA was reverse transcribed into cDNA to serve as the sequencing template. Profiled with immunoSEQ multiplex PCR; TCRdb holds only in-frame clones, not every one. The sample yields 150,000 to 200,000 clones, less than 70% seen once. This receptor was obtained from a human donor with alopecia areata. The V and J genes are TRBV4-2 and TRBJ2-1, with D perhaps matching TRBD1 (5 bases). The sample here was CD4+ T cells sorted from blood, taken at week 4, from a patient treated with tofacitinib. In nucleotides, the CDR3 is TGTGCCAGCAGCCAAGAGGACACAACGCACAATGAGCAGTTCTTC. Translating it yields CASSQEDTTHNEQFF.